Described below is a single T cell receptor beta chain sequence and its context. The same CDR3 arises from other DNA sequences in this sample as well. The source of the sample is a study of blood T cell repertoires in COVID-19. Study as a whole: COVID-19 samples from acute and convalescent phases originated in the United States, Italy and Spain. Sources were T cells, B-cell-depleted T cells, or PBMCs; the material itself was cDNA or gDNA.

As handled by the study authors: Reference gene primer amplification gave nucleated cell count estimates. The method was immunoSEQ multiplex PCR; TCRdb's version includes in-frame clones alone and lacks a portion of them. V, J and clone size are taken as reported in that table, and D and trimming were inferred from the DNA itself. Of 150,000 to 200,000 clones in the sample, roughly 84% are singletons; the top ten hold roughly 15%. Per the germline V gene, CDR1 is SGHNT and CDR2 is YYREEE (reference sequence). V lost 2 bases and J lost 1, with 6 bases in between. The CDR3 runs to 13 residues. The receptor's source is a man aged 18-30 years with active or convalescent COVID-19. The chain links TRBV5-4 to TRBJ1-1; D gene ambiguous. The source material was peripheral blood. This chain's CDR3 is CASSFGRNTEAFF. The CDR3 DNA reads TGTGCCAGCAGCTTTGGCCGGAACACTGAAGCTTTCTTT.